This T cell receptor beta chain was identified during a study of CD8+ T cells in alopecia areata. Study as a whole: Twice daily, treated patients received 5 to 10 mg of oral tofacitinib. Whole-study results and caveats: Clonality was higher in lesional than normal scalp, especially in alopecia totalis/universalis.

Alopecia areata patients provided lesional scalp punch biopsies and peripheral blood, both collected for the study. Of note for this clone: Antigen specificity is unknown.

Trimming took 0 bases from V and 8 from J, leaving 10 bases between them. Germline CDR1 and CDR2: SQVTM and ANQGSEA. The CDR3 loop spans 13 amino acids. It was cDNA, reverse transcribed from extracted RNA, that served as the sequencing template. Using immunoSEQ multiplex PCR, the repertoire was profiled, and TCRdb retains in-frame clones only, with some absent. The data hold approximately 150,000 clones, with 40% to 65% observed a single time. Here the sequenced sample was CD4+ T cells sorted from blood, taken at week 0. The receptor's source is a human donor with alopecia areata. The chain employs TRBV29-1 and TRBJ2-2; D is undetermined. CDR3 sequence reads: CSVEDQRGGELFF. Written as DNA, the CDR3 is TGCAGCGTTGAAGATCAGCGAGGTGGGGAGCTGTTTTTT.